This T cell receptor beta chain appears in the sequencing data of a study of T-cell reconstitution after alpha-beta-depleted transplantation in children. Findings and limits, study-wide: Among T cells one year after transplant, newly produced cells accounted for most counts and diversity. Several hundred rapidly expanded clones from non-depleted graft cells reportedly supplied alpha-beta T cells about two months post-transplant.

Germline CDR1 is SGHRS and CDR2 is YFSETQ. Trimming took 0 bases from V and 6 from J, leaving 16 bases between them. This CDR3 comprises 16 residues. For TCRbeta, the library was prepared with unique molecular identifiers. TCRdb used MiXCR to reprocess the PCR reads, holding one entry per CDR3 protein. The sample has fewer than 550,000 distinct CDR3 sequences; about a sixth are singletons. Concerning this clonotype: What it recognizes is unknown.

The clonotype comes from a boy in the first two years of life who had a stem cell transplant for Wiskott-Aldrich syndrome, so the T cells may come from the graft donor. The input for sequencing was PBMCs, mostly from graft donor cells, taken 360 days after TCRalphabeta/CD19-depleted stem cell transplant. The chain couples TRBV5-1 to TRBJ2-1; D possibly corresponds to TRBD2 (5 bases). CDR3 in amino acids: CASSLGVGERGNEQFF. In nucleotides, the CDR3 is TGCGCCAGCAGCTTGGGCGTCGGGGAACGGGGCAATGAGCAGTTCTTC.